There are many counts of the clone carrying this T cell receptor beta chain. Its antigen is not known. This record belongs to a study of glioma-infiltrating T cells. The iRepertoire nested amplicon-rescue multiplex PCR amplified TCR alpha and beta CDR3s from RNA. TCRdb itself ran the multiplex PCR reads through MiXCR, one entry per CDR3 protein. The sample includes about 4,300 distinct CDR3 sequences, 20% to 25% seen only once; the top ten take 8.5% to 10%. Whole-study findings and limits: Above-expected tissue-blood divergence occurred in all gliomas, most in low-grade ones. CDR3 overlap between tissue and blood was very small.

Losses at the gene ends were 2 bases for V and 3 bases for J; bases not matched to a gene: 4. Looked up from germline, CDR1 is LNHDA and CDR2 is SQIVND (reference sequence). The CDR3 covers 15 residues. Sequencing used glioma tissue, nonneoplastic brain tissue, or PBMCs (not recorded which). This rearrangement joins TRBV19 to TRBJ2-1; 7 nucleotides align to TRBD1. This clonotype was sampled from a human donor with low-grade glioma or glioblastoma, undergoing nonglioma brain surgery, or in good health (not recorded which). CDR3 in DNA: TGTGCCAGTAGTATAAAGGGGGCAGTCTACAATGAGCAGTTCTTC. Translated: CASSIKGAVYNEQFF.